This TCR beta chain is from a study of early T cells in non-severe SARS-CoV-2 infection. The wider study: Investigators sequenced bulk RNA drawn from unsorted whole blood, and chains remained unpaired.

This clonotype was recorded many times. Its antigen is not identified. Germline lookup yields CDR1 MGHDK and CDR2 SYGVNS. The CDR3 covers 16 residues. V lost 4 bases to trimming and J lost 0 bases, with 15 bases between them. Study conclusions and caveats: VDJdb matching skewed toward anti-spike CD8 responses, missing private and CD4 specificities.

Unique molecular identifiers were added to individual cDNA molecules. Each CDR3 protein gets one entry after TCRdb re-called the 5' RACE reads with MiXCR. The sample has roughly 26,000 distinct CDR3 sequences, about 5.1% seen once. This TCR derives from an adult who was a healthcare worker with PCR-confirmed SARS-CoV-2 infection or an uninfected control (not recorded which). This chain joins TRBV25-1 and TRBJ2-5, with D possibly being TRBD2 (5 bases). Sequenced input: whole blood. CDR3 nucleotide sequence: TGTGCCAGCAGTGGTCACCTAGCCCCAGACCAAGAGACCCAGTACTTC. Encoded protein: CASSGHLAPDQETQYF.